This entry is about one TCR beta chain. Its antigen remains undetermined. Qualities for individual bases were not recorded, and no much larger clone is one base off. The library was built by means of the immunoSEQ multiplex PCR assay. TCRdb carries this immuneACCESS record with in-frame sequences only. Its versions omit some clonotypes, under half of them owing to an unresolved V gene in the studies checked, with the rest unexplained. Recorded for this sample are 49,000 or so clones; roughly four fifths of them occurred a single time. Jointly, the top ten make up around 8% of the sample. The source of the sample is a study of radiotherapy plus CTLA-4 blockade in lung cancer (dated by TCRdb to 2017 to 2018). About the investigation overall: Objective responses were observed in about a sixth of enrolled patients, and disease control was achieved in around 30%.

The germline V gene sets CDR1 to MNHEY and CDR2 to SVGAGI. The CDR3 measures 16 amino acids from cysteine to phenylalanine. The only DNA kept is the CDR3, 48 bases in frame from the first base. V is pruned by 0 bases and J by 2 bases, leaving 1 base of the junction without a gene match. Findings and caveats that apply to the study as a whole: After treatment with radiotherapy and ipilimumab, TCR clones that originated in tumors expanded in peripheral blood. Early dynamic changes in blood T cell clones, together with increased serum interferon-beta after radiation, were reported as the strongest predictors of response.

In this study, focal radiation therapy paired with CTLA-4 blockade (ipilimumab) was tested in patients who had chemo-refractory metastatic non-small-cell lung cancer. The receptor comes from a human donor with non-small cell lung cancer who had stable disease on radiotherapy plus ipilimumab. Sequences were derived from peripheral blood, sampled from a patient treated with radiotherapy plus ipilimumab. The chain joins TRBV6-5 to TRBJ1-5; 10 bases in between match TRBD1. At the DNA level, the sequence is TGTGCCAGCAGTTACTCTGGGACAGGGGGCAATCAGCCCCAGCATTTT. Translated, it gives CASSYSGTGGNQPQHF.